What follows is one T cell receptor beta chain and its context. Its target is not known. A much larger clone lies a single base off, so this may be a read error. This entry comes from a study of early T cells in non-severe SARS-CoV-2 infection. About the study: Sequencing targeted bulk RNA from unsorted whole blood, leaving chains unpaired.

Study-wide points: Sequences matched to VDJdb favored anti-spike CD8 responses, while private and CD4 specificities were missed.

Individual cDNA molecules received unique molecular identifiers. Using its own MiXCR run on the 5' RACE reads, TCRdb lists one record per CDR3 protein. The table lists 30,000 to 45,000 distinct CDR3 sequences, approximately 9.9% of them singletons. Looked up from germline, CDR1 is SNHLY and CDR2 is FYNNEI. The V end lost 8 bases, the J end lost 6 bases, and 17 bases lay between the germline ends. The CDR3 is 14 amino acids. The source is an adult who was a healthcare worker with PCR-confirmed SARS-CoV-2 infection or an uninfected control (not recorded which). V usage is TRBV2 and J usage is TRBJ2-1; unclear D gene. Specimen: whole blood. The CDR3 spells CASYPVVGGNEQFF. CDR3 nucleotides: TGTGCCAGCTACCCGGTAGTTGGTGGCAATGAGCAGTTCTTC.